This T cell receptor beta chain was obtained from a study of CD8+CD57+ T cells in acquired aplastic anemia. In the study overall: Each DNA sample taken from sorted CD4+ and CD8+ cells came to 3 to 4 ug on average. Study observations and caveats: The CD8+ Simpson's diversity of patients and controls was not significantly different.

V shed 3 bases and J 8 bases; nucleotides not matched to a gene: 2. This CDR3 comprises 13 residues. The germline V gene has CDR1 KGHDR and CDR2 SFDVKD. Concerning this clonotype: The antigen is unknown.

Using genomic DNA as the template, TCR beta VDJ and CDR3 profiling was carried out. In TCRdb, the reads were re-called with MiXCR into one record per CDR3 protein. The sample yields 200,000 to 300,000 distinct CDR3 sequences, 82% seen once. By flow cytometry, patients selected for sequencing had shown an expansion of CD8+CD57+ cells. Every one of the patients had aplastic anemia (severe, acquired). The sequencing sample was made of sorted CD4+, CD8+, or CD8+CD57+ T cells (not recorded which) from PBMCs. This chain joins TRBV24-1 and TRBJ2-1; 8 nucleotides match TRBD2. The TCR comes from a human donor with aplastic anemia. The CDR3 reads CATSDGGRHEQFF. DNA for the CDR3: TGTGCCACCAGTGATGGCGGGAGGCATGAGCAGTTCTTC.